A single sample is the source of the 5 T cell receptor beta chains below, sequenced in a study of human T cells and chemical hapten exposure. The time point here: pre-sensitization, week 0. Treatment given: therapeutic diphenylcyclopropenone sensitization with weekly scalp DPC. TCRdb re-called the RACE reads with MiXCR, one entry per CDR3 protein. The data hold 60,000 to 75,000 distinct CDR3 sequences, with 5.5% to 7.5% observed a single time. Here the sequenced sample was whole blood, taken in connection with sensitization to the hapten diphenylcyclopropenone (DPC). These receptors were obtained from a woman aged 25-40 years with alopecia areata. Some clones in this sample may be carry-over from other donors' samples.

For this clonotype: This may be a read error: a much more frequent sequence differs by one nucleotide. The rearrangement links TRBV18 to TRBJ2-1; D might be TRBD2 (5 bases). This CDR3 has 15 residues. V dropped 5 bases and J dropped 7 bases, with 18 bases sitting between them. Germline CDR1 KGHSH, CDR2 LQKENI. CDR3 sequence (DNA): TGTGCCAGCTCAGTGTCTGGCGGTAGGGAGAATGAGCAGTTCTTC. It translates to CASSVSGGRENEQFF.

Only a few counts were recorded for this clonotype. CDR3 residues: CASSPGTGQGSETQYF. The CDR3 coding sequence is TGTGCCAGCAGCCCAGGGACGGGGCAGGGGTCAGAGACCCAGTACTTC. The chain carries TRBV7-7 and TRBJ2-5; tentative D call: TRBD1 (6 bases). With 5 bases removed from V and 4 bases from J, the gap between germline ends came to 20 bases. The length of the CDR3 is 16 residues. Germline CDR1 SSHAT, CDR2 FNYEAQ (reference sequence).

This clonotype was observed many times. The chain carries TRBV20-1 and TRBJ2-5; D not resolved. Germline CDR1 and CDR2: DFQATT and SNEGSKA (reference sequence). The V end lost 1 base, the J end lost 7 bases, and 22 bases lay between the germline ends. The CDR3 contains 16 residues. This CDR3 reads CSARVIPNPSMGTQYF. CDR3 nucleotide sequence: TGCAGTGCTAGAGTGATCCCGAACCCGTCCATGGGGACCCAGTACTTC.

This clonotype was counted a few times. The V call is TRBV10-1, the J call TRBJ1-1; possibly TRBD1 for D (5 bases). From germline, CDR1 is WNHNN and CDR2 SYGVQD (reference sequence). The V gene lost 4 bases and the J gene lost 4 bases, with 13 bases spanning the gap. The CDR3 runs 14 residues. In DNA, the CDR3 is TGCGCCAGCAGTGTAAGGGGAGCGGGCACTGAAGCTTTCTTT. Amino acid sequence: CASSVRGAGTEAFF.

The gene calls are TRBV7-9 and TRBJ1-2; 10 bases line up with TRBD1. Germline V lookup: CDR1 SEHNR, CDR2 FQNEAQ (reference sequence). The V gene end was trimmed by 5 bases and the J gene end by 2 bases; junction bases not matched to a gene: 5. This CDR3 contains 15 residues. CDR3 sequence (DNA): TGTGCCAGCAGCACACCGGACAGGGGGAACTATGGCTACACCTTC. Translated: CASSTPDRGNYGYTF. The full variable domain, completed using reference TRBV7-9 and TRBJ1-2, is DTGVSQNPRHKITKRGQNVTFRCDPISEHNRLYWYRQTLGQGPEFLTYFQNEAQLEKSRLLSDRFSAERPKGSFSTLEIQRTEQGDSAMYLCASSTPDRGNYGYTFGSGTRLTVV.